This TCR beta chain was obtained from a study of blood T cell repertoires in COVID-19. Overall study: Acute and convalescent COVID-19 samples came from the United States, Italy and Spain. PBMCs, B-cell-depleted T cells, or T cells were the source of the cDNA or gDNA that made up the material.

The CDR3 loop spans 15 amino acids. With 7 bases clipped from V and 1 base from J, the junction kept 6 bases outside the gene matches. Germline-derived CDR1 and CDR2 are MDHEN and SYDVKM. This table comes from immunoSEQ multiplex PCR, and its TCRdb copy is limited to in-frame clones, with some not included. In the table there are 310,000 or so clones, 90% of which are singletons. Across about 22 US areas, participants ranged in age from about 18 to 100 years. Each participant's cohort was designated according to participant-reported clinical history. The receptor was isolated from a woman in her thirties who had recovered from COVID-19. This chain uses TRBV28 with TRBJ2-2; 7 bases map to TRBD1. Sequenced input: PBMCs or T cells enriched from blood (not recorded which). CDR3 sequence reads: CASTRTGMNTGELFF. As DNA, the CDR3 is TGTGCCAGCACCCGGACAGGAATGAACACCGGGGAGCTGTTTTTT.